The entry below gives a single T cell receptor beta chain sequence along with its context. No antigen is known for it. At one end, the junction sequence differs from germline, possibly due to a read error. The data were taken from a study of cytomegalovirus exposure and HLA in healthy donors. In the study overall: Earlier, roughly 120 million unique TCR beta sequences were recovered from approximately 180 million T cells by an analysis. Inside one of the first data releases sat about 85 million unique TCRs taken from HLA-typed donors. Study findings and constraints: An analysis done earlier found most TCR beta V segments productive about 90% or about 30% of the time. At a 0.05 false discovery rate, a later analysis found 18,000 or so TCR beta sequences to be associated with HLA alleles.

A multiplex PCR was run with 60 Vbeta primers and 13 Jbeta primers. Clones were sequenced by immunoSEQ multiplex PCR, and TCRdb holds only the in-frame ones, with some missing. This sample has about 190,000 clones; roughly 84% occur once, and the top ten carry approximately 0.25%. Germline V gives CDR1 SSHAT, CDR2 FNYEAQ (reference sequence). This CDR3 is 13 amino acids long. The source material was PBMCs. The J gene is TRBJ2-7, the V gene TRBV7-7; a possible D gene is TRBD2 (6 bases). This receptor was taken from a boy younger than 18 in good health and CMV-seronegative. CDR3 region: CASSPGGIYEQYF. CDR3 DNA sequence: TGTGCTAGCAGCCCTGGGGGGATCTACGAGCAGTACTTC.